What follows are 6 T cell receptor beta chains derived from one specimen sequenced in a study of blood T cells in healthy people across ages. A second PCR of roughly 7 to 11 cycles used a sample-barcoded 5' primer and a J-beta primer mix. MiXCR, applied by TCRdb to the 5' RACE reads, yields one record per CDR3 protein. The repertoire holds just over 1 million distinct CDR3 sequences, 45% seen once, with under 20% in the top ten. Material: blood. All receptors come from a woman aged 60 to 75 in good health.

The chain couples TRBV3-1 to TRBJ2-2; tentatively, D is TRBD1 (6 bases). Germline values: CDR1 LGHDT, CDR2 YNNKEL (reference sequence). The CDR3 covers 16 residues. The ends were cut back, 4 bases at V and 6 bases at J, with 18 bases in the middle. CDR3 residues: CASSPSDRRGAGELFF. CDR3 DNA: TGTGCCAGCAGCCCTTCCGACAGGCGAGGAGCCGGGGAGCTGTTTTTT.

This clonotype was seen a few times. V and J are TRBV6-1 and TRBJ2-7; perhaps TRBD2 as D (5 bases). CDR1 and CDR2 from the germline V gene are MNHNS and SASEGT. The CDR3 is made up of 14 amino acids. Trimming shortened V by 2 bases and J by 1 base, and 9 bases separated the two germline ends. The CDR3 DNA is TGTGCCAGCAGTGAATTCCGGGGTTCCTACGAGCAGTACTTC. Amino acids: CASSEFRGSYEQYF.

This clonotype came up a few times. V and J are TRBV20-1 and TRBJ2-3, with 8 positions matching TRBD2. This CDR3 contains 14 residues. Germline V gives CDR1 DFQATT, CDR2 SNEGSKA (reference sequence). The V gene end was trimmed by 6 bases and the J gene end by 4 bases; junction bases not matched to a gene: 9. DNA of the CDR3: TGCAGTGCGCCCGGGACTAGTAGACCAGATACGCAGTATTTT. Translated, it gives CSAPGTSRPDTQYF.

This clonotype has only one observation. The V and J genes are TRBV11-2 and TRBJ2-1; 8 nucleotides agree with TRBD1. V shed 6 bases and J 8 bases; nucleotides not matched to a gene: 12. The CDR3 contains 15 residues. CDR1 and CDR2 (germline): SGHAT, FQNNGV. CDR3: CASRRPGGAVYEQFF. As DNA, the CDR3 is TGTGCCAGCAGAAGACCAGGGGGCGCGGTGTATGAGCAGTTCTTC.

The rearrangement joins TRBV6-5 to TRBJ2-5, with 7 bases that match TRBD2. This CDR3 contains 13 residues. V lost 8 bases, J lost 4 bases, and 7 bases stayed unmatched. Germline assignment: CDR1 MNHEY and CDR2 SVGAGI. CDR3 sequence: CASRERGRETQYF. The CDR3 region has the DNA TGTGCCAGCCGGGAGCGGGGCAGAGAGACCCAGTACTTC.

The chain combines TRBV7-9 with TRBJ2-3, with 7 bases identical to TRBD2. CDR1 is SEHNR and CDR2 is FQNEAQ in the germline V gene (reference sequence). This CDR3 has 17 amino acids. J gave up 2 bases and V 1 base, and 9 bases lay outside the gene matches. DNA of the CDR3: TGTGCCAGCAGCTTAGTGTGGAGCGGGACTATCACAGATACGCAGTATTTT. It codes for CASSLVWSGTITDTQYF.